The 15 T cell receptor beta chains given below trace back to one sample, sequenced in a study of blood T cell repertoires in COVID-19. Data came from immunoSEQ multiplex PCR; TCRdb stores just in-frame clones and leaves some out. The data contain under 70,000 clones, around nine tenths of them singletons. Sequenced material: peripheral blood. The origin of the receptors is a woman in her sixties with COVID-19, enrolled during active disease.

This clone was seen a handful of times. The rearrangement links TRBV10-1 to TRBJ1-2; tentatively, D is TRBD1 (5 bases). The CDR3 runs 13 residues. Trimming took 2 bases from V and 2 from J, leaving 6 bases between them. Germline V lookup: CDR1 WNHNN, CDR2 SYGVQD (reference sequence). The CDR3 region has the DNA TGCGCCAGCAGTGAGGCAGGGAACTATGGCTACACCTTC. This encodes CASSEAGNYGYTF.

This chain joins TRBV19 and TRBJ1-5, with 8 bases fitting TRBD1. V lost 4 bases, J lost 4 bases, and 9 bases stayed unmatched. Per germline, CDR1 LNHDA and CDR2 SQIVND (reference sequence). The CDR3 sequence is 16 residues long. CDR3 in amino acids: CASSTNYRGRNQPQHF. CDR3 in DNA: TGTGCCAGTAGTACAAACTACAGGGGGAGAAATCAGCCCCAGCATTTT.

The chain combines TRBV10-1 with TRBJ1-2; 7 bases agree with TRBD1. V dropped 4 bases and J dropped 7; count of bases not matched to a gene: 9. Per germline, CDR1 WNHNN and CDR2 SYGVQD (reference sequence). The CDR3 covers 14 residues. CDR3 coding DNA: TGCGCCAGCAGTGGGACAGGTAGGGATCGTGGCTACACCTTC. Translating it yields CASSGTGRDRGYTF.

The gene calls are TRBV4-1 and TRBJ2-2; 8 bases align to TRBD1. Germline loops: CDR1 MGHRA, CDR2 YSYEKL. CDR3 length: 17 amino acids. The junction had 9 bases not matched to a gene; V was cut back by 0 bases and J by 6 bases. The CDR3 DNA is TGCGCCAGCAGCCAAGATGCGCAGGGGGCGCAAGCCGGGGAGCTGTTTTTT. This gives the protein CASSQDAQGAQAGELFF.

The CDR3 DNA is TGTGCCAAAAAACCTCGGAGGGCTTGGAGGCTATCACCCCTCCACTTT. As protein: CAKKPRRAWRLSPLHF. The V gene is TRBV27, the J gene TRBJ1-6; no definite D call. Germline values: CDR1 MNHEY, CDR2 SMNVEV (reference sequence). The CDR3 covers 16 residues. V gave up 10 bases and J gave up 10 bases, with 26 bases separating them.

This clone was counted once. The rearrangement links TRBV6-2 or TRBV6-3 to TRBJ2-5, with TRBD2 matching over 7 bases. Looked up from germline, CDR1 is MNHEY and CDR2 is SVGEGT. Trimming at V came to 1 base and at J to 2 bases, leaving 7 bases not matched to a gene. CDR3 length equals 16 residues. The CDR3, as DNA: TGTGCCAGCAGTTACTTGGTAACTAGCGAGCAAGAGACCCAGTACTTC. Its protein product is CASSYLVTSEQETQYF.

This rearrangement joins TRBV5-1 to TRBJ2-1; possible D gene TRBD1, 5 bases. Germline CDR1 is SGHRS and CDR2 is YFSETQ. This CDR3 has 15 amino acids. V lost 0 bases, J lost 2 bases, and 9 bases lay in between. As DNA, the CDR3 is TGCGCCAGCAGCTTGGGCCAGGGAACCTACAATGAGCAGTTCTTC. It yields the protein CASSLGQGTYNEQFF.

This chain links TRBV11-3 with TRBJ2-1, with TRBD1 identical over 12 bases. CDR1 and CDR2 from the germline V gene are SGHNT and YENEEA. CDR3 length: 16 residues. V shed 4 bases, J shed 7 bases, and the junction held 8 bases outside the gene matches. CDR3 sequence reads: CASSSRDRGLFNEQFF. The DNA for the CDR3 is TGTGCCAGCAGCTCCCGGGACAGGGGGCTCTTTAATGAGCAGTTCTTC. Combining the CDR3 with reference TRBV11-3 and TRBJ2-1 gives the whole variable domain EAGVVQSPRYKIIEKKQPVAFWCNPISGHNTLYWYLQNLGQGPELLIRYENEEAVDDSQLPKDRFSAERLKGVDSTLKIQPAELGDSAVYLCASSSRDRGLFNEQFFGPGTRLTVL.

CDR3 DNA: TGTGCCAGCAGTAATAGAAGACAGGGTAACTATGGCTACACCTTC. Translating it yields CASSNRRQGNYGYTF. The chain links TRBV2 to TRBJ1-2; 7 bases map to TRBD1. Germline CDR1 is SNHLY and CDR2 is FYNNEI. V was clipped by 5 bases and J by 1 base; unmatched bases: 7. This CDR3 spans 15 amino acids.

The chain joins TRBV10-3 to TRBJ2-1; 10 bases are shared with TRBD2. Trimming removed 3 bases from V and 8 bases from J; junction bases left unmatched: 10. Germline V gene sequence: CDR1 ENHRY, CDR2 SYGVKD. This CDR3 comprises 16 residues. CDR3 bases: TGTGCCATCAGTGATGCGCCAAGCGGGAGGGACCATGAGCAGTTCTTC. This encodes CAISDAPSGRDHEQFF.

This clone was found once. The chain employs TRBV19 and TRBJ2-7; 8 bases are shared with TRBD2. The CDR3 is 16 amino acids. V trimming: 6 bases; J trimming: 2 bases; junction bases outside the gene matches: 12. The germline V gene encodes CDR1 LNHDA and CDR2 SQIVND (reference sequence). CDR3 in amino acids: CASSGRRAGETYEQYF. The CDR3 nucleotides are TGTGCCAGTAGCGGTCGTCGAGCGGGAGAGACCTACGAGCAGTACTTC. The complete variable domain, with remaining parts taken from reference TRBV19 and TRBJ2-7, reads DGGITQSPKYLFRKEGQNVTLSCEQNLNHDAMYWYRQDPGQGLRLIYYSQIVNDFQKGDIAEGYSVSREKKESFPLTVTSAQKNPTAFYLCASSGRRAGETYEQYFGPGTRLTVT.

The rearrangement uses TRBV7-6 and TRBJ2-7, with 7 positions matching TRBD1. CDR3 length equals 15 residues. In germline, CDR1 is SGHVS, CDR2 FNYEAQ. The V and J ends lost 1 base and 6 bases, in that order; junction bases with no gene match: 9. The CDR3 region is CASSLEPGGLREQYF. As DNA, the CDR3 is TGTGCCAGCAGCTTAGAGCCAGGGGGATTGCGCGAGCAGTACTTC.

The V gene is TRBV12-3 or TRBV12-4, the J gene TRBJ1-2; 8 bases align to TRBD1. The CDR3 runs to 13 residues. The V and J ends lost 7 bases and 4 bases, in that order; junction bases with no gene match: 5. In nucleotides, the CDR3 is TGTGCCAGCACCCCGGACAGGGCCTATGGCTACACCTTC. This sequence encodes CASTPDRAYGYTF.

This rearrangement joins TRBV6-2 or TRBV6-3 to TRBJ1-4, with 7 bases lining up with TRBD1. Germline V gene sequence: CDR1 MNHEY, CDR2 SVGEGT. The V segment lost 2 bases and the J segment 9 bases; nucleotides outside the gene matches: 12. The CDR3 runs 16 residues. CDR3: CASSYPWEGGRQKLFF. The CDR3, as DNA: TGTGCCAGCAGTTACCCATGGGAAGGGGGCCGTCAAAAACTGTTTTTT.

This clone was counted only a few times. This chain joins TRBV27 and TRBJ1-1, with TRBD1 as a possible D gene (5 bases). The CDR3 sequence is 13 residues long. Trimming stripped 8 bases from V and 0 bases from J, with 10 bases between. The germline gives CDR1 MNHEY, CDR2 SMNVEV (reference sequence). The CDR3 sequence is CASGNRMNTEAFF. The CDR3 DNA reads TGTGCCAGCGGGAACAGGATGAACACTGAAGCTTTCTTT.